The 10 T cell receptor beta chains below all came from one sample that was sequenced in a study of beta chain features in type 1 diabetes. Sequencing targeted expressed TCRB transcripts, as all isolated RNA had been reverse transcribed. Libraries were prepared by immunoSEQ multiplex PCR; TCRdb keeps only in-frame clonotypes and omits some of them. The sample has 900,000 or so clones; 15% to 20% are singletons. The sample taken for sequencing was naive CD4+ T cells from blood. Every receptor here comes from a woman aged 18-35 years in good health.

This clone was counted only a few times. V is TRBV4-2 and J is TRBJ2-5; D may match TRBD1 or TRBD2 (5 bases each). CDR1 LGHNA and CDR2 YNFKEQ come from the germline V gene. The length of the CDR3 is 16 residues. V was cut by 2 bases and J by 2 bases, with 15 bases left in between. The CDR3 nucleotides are TGTGCCAGCAGCCAAAGAACCGGGGACCCACAAGAGACCCAGTACTTC. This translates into CASSQRTGDPQETQYF.

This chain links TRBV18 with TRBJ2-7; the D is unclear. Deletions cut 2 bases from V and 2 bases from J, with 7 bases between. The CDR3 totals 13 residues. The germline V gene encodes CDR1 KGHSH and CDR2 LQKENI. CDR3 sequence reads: CASSPTRPYEQYF. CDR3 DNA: TGTGCCAGCTCACCAACGCGGCCCTACGAGCAGTACTTC.

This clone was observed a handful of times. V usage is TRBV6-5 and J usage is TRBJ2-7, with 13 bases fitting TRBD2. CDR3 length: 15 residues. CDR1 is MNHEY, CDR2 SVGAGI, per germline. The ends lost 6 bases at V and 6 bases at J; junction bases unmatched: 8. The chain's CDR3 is CASRSGTSGNGEQYF. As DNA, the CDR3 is TGTGCCAGCAGGTCCGGGACTAGCGGGAACGGCGAGCAGTACTTC.

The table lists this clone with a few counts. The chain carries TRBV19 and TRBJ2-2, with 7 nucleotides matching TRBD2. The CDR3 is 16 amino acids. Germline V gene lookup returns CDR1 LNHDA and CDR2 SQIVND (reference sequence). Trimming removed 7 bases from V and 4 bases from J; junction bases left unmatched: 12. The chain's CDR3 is CASKTGAGTGTGELFF. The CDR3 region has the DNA TGTGCCAGTAAGACGGGAGCGGGGACCGGCACCGGGGAGCTGTTTTTT.

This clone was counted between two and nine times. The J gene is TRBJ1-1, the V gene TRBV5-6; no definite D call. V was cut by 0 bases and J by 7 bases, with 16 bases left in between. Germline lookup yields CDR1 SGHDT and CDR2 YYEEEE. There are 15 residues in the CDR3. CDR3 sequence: CASSLAAGLLFEAFF. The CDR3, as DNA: TGTGCCAGCAGCTTGGCCGCAGGACTACTTTTTGAAGCTTTCTTT. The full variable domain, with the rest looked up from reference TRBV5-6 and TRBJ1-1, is DAGVTQSPTHLIKTRGQQVTLRCSPKSGHDTVSWYQQALGQGPQFIFQYYEEEERQRGNFPDRFSGHQFPNYSSELNVNALLLGDSALYLCASSLAAGLLFEAFFGQGTRLTVV.

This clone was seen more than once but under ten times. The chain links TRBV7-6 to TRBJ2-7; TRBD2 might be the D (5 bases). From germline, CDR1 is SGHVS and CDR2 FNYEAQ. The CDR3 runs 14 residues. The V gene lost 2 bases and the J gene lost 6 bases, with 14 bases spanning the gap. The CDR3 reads CASSLYEGSGEQYF. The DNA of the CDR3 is TGTGCCAGCAGCTTATACGAGGGTTCAGGCGAGCAGTACTTC.

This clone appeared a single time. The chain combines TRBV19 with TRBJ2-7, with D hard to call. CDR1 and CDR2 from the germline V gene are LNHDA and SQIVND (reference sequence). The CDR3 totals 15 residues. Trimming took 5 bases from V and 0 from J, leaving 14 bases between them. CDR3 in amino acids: CASSPEVSDSYEQYF. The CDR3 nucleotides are TGTGCCAGTAGTCCGGAAGTATCGGACTCCTACGAGCAGTACTTC.

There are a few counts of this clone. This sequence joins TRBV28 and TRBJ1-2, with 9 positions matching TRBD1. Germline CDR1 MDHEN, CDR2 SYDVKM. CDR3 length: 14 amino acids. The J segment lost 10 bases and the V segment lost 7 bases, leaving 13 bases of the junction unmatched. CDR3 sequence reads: CASNRGLILPIYTF. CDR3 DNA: TGTGCCAGCAACAGGGGGCTCATCTTGCCGATCTACACCTTC.

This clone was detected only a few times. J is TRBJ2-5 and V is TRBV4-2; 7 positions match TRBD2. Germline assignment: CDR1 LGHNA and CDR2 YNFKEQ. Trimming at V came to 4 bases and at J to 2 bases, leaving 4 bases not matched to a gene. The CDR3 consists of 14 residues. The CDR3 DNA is TGTGCCAGCAGCCCAGGAGCGGGACAAGAGACCCAGTACTTC. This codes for CASSPGAGQETQYF.

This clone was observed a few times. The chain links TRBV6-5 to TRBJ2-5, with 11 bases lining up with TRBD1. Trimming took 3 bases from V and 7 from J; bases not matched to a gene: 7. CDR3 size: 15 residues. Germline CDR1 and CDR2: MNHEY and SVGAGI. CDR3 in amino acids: CASSYGTGGPATQYF. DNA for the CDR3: TGTGCCAGCAGTTATGGGACAGGGGGGCCCGCGACCCAGTACTTC.